This T cell receptor beta chain was documented in a study of identifying expanded T cells in peripheral blood. CDR3 length: 15 residues. The V gene's germline CDR1 is SGHNT and CDR2 YENEEA. J lost 0 bases, V lost 2 bases, and 4 bases had no gene match. Generated by immunoSEQ multiplex PCR, the TCRdb table keeps only in-frame clones and is missing some. The sample consists of about 100,000 clones, roughly 88% of them appearing once. The sample taken for sequencing was blood. The sequence was obtained from a person aged 18 to 70 in good health. This sequence joins TRBV11-3 and TRBJ2-7; 7 bases align to TRBD1. The CDR3 reads CASSLRGGSSYEQYF. The CDR3 nucleotides read TGTGCCAGCAGCTTAAGAGGGGGCAGCTCCTACGAGCAGTACTTC.